The sequence of this T cell receptor beta chain was determined in a study of control samples from healthy donors and cancer patients. Profiling relied on immunoSEQ multiplex PCR, and the TCRdb table lists in-frame clones only, not all of them. The data contain about 170,000 clones, approximately 90% of them singletons. The ends were cut back, 5 bases at V and 6 bases at J, with 19 bases in the middle. This CDR3 region has 15 residues. CDR1 is SGHTA, CDR2 FQGNSA, per germline. This sequence was found in a man aged 25 to 45 in good health. Sequenced material: blood. The gene calls are TRBV7-2 and TRBJ1-2, with D possibly matching TRBD1 (5 bases). The DNA of the CDR3 is TGTGCCAGCAGCCCTTTCTCGGGGACTGGGAATGGCTACACCTTC. This encodes CASSPFSGTGNGYTF.